This T cell receptor (beta chain) was sequenced in a study of blood T cell repertoires in COVID-19. Study-wide context: Collection of acute and convalescent COVID-19 samples took place in the United States, Italy and Spain.

With 6 bases removed from V and 6 bases from J, the gap between germline ends came to 17 bases. This CDR3 has 15 amino acids. Germline values: CDR1 KGHDR, CDR2 SFDVKD. Data came from immunoSEQ multiplex PCR; TCRdb stores just in-frame clones and leaves some out. This sample carries fewer than 75,000 clones, over 70% of them seen once, and the ten largest clones take 6.5% to 8.5%. The sequencing input was peripheral blood. This TCR came from a man between 45 and 60 years old with active COVID-19. V and J are TRBV24-1 and TRBJ2-1; possible D gene TRBD2, 6 bases. The CDR3 loop is CATSLTGLASNEQFF. The CDR3 DNA reads as TGTGCCACCAGTCTGACCGGGCTAGCGTCCAATGAGCAGTTCTTC.